Sequencing of this T cell receptor beta chain was carried out in a study of OX40 agonist ivuxolimab in advanced cancers. In germline, CDR1 is SEHNR, CDR2 FQNEAQ (reference sequence). This CDR3 has 16 amino acids. The germline V and J ends were trimmed by 5 bases and 0 bases, with 14 bases remaining between them. Profiling relied on immunoSEQ multiplex PCR, and the TCRdb table lists in-frame clones only, not all of them. The data contain 45,000 to 55,000 clones, roughly 89% of them singletons. The sample in question was CD4+ or CD8+ T cells sorted from blood, obtained in a trial of the OX40 agonist ivuxolimab. The source is an adult with an advanced solid tumor such as melanoma, head and neck, liver or kidney cancer. The genes are TRBV7-9 and TRBJ2-4; TRBD1 or TRBD2 may be the D gene (5 bases each). The CDR3 loop is CASSPLGDLAKNIQYF. Here the CDR3 DNA reads TGTGCCAGCAGCCCCCTCGGGGACCTAGCCAAAAACATTCAGTACTTC.